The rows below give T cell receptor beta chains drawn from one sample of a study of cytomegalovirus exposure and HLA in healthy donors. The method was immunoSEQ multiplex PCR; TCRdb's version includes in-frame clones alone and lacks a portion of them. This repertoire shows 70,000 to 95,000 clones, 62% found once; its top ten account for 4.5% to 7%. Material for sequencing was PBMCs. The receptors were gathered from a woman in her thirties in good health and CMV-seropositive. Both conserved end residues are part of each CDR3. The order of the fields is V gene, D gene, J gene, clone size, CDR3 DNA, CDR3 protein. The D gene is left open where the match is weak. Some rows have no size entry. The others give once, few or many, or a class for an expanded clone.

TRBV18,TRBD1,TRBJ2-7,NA,TGTGCCAGCTCACCACCAATGGGACAGGGATACGAGCAGTACTTC,CASSPPMGQGYEQYF
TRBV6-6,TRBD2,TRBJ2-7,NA,TGTGCCAGCAGTTACCCGACTAGCGGGGGAGGCGAGCAGTACTTC,CASSYPTSGGGEQYF
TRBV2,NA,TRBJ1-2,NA,TGTGCCAGCAGTGGGGAGGGGAGAACGGGCTACACCTTC,CASSGEGRTGYTF
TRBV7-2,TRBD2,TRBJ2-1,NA,TGTGCCAGCAGCTTGGGACTAGCGCCCCGGCAGTTCTTC,CASSLGLAPRQFF
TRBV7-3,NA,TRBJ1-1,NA,TGTGCCAGCAGCTTAGACGGGAATTCTGAAGCTTTCTTT,CASSLDGNSEAFF
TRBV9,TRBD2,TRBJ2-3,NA,TGTGCCAGCAGCACCCTCGGTAGCGGGGGCACAGATACGCAGTATTTT,CASSTLGSGGTDTQYF
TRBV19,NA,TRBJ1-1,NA,TGTGCCAGTAGTACCTCTTCCGATTCCGGGTCGGGAAACACTGAAGCTTTCTTT,CASSTSSDSGSGNTEAFF
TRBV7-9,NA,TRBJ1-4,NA,TGTGCCAGCAGCTTAGACGTCTCTAGGCAAGAAAAACTGTTTTTT,CASSLDVSRQEKLFF
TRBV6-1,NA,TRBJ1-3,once,TGTGCCAGCAGCCCTGGGGACTATACTGGAAACACCATATATTTT,CASSPGDYTGNTIYF
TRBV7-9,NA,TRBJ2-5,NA,TGTTCCAGCAGCGGTCGGGTCATTGGTAGGCCTGAGACCCAGTACTTC,CSSSGRVIGRPETQYF
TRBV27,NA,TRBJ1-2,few,TGTGCCAGCAGGGTACAGGGAGGGGTGGGCGGCTACACCTTC,CASRVQGGVGGYTF
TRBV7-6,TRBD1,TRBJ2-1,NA,TGTGCCAGCAGCTTACGGACAGGGGCCTACAATGAGCAGTTCTTC,CASSLRTGAYNEQFF
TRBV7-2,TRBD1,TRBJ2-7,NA,TGTGCCAGCAGCAAAACCGGGACAGGGGCCTACGAGCAGTACTTC,CASSKTGTGAYEQYF
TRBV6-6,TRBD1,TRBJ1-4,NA,TGTGCCAGCAGCCACCTACAGGGGGCGAATGAAAAACTGTTTTTT,CASSHLQGANEKLFF
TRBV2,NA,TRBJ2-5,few,TGTGCCAGCAGTGAAGGCGATAGCCCCCAAGAGACCCAGTACTTC,CASSEGDSPQETQYF
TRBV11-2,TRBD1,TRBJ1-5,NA,TGTGCCAGTGGAACGAACACGGGACAGGGGGATCAGCCCCAGCATTTT,CASGTNTGQGDQPQHF
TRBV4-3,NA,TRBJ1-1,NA,TGCGCCAGCACGGCCGAAAGGGGGTTGGGTGAAGCTTTCTTT,CASTAERGLGEAFF
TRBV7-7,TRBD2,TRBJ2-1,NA,TGTGCTAGCAGCCTGAGACGGGGGGGTAATGAGCAGTTCTTC,CASSLRRGGNEQFF
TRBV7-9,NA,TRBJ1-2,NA,TGTGCCAGCAGCTTAGAATATTGGCAAGGCTACACCTTC,CASSLEYWQGYTF
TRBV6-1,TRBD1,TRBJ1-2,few,TGTGCCAGCAGTCAACAGGGGGGCAATGGCTACACCTTC,CASSQQGGNGYTF
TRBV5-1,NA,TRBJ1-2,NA,TGCGCCAGCAGCCCGGGTGCAGGGGCGATCTATGGCTACACCTTC,CASSPGAGAIYGYTF
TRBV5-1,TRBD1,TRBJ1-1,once,TGCGCCAGCAGCTTGGCAGAGGACAGGGGTACTGAAGCTTTCTTT,CASSLAEDRGTEAFF